The present T cell receptor beta chain was sequenced within a study of blood T cells in healthy people across ages. Points from the study as a whole: Those diversity estimates obtained from one million T cells were thought to be underestimates. Among T cells, TCR beta diversity per million cells dropped roughly linearly as age rose.

Germline CDR1 and CDR2: SGHRS and YFSETQ. This CDR3 is 15 amino acids long. V lost 0 bases, J lost 8 bases, and 7 bases stayed unmatched. A sample-barcoded 5' primer and a J-beta primer mix were used in a second PCR of roughly 7 to 12 cycles. A template-switch adaptor with 12 random nucleotides tagged each cDNA molecule. MiXCR was run by TCRdb on the 5' RACE reads, yielding one entry per CDR3 protein. The sample yields under 2,000,000 distinct CDR3 sequences, roughly 52% seen once. In the case of this clonotype: What it recognizes is unknown.

The sequence derives from a middle-aged woman in good health. The sequenced sample was blood. The chain couples TRBV5-1 to TRBJ1-4; TRBD1 matches 7 bases. Here the CDR3 DNA reads TGCGCCAGCAGCTTGGATCGACAGGGAAGAGAAAAACTGTTTTTT. Protein: CASSLDRQGREKLFF.